The T cell receptor beta chain described here comes from a study of monozygotic twins with inflammatory bowel disease. UMIs bearing a 6-nucleotide sample barcode were added through template switching. TCRdb reprocessed the 5' RACE reads and stores each CDR3 protein as one record, lacking DNA. The sample shows more than 85,000 distinct CDR3 sequences, and about an eighth sits with its ten largest clones. The CDR3 covers 15 residues. In germline, CDR1 is SGHRS, CDR2 YFSETQ. The chain has TRBV5-1 and TRBJ2-7; TCRdb's D gene call, TRBD1, goes unchecked for lack of DNA. The receptor was derived from a human donor with ulcerative colitis or Crohn's disease, or a healthy co-twin of an affected twin (not recorded which). Input material: blood. The CDR3 spells CASSLSGTGGGEQYF.